A single T cell receptor (beta chain) is shown here with its context. Its antigen is currently unknown. The entry originates in a study of CD8+ T cells in alopecia areata. Overall study: Treated patients took oral tofacitinib at 5 to 10 mg twice daily. General observations from the study: Both scalp clonality and the expanded CD8+ clones among the top 100 showed a significant decrease with tofacitinib. Sharing of TCR sequences between patients (possibly for HLA-related reasons) was less clear than in mice.

The CDR3 has 11 amino acids. Trimming took off 5 bases at V and 5 bases at J, with 7 bases between the two ends. Germline CDR1 reads SGHDN; CDR2 reads FVKESK. It was cDNA, reverse transcribed from extracted RNA, that served as the sequencing template. The method was immunoSEQ multiplex PCR; TCRdb's version includes in-frame clones alone and lacks a portion of them. The sample holds 150,000 to 200,000 clones, under 80% seen once. Stated treatment: oral pan-JAK inhibitor, 5-10 mg twice daily. Sorting from PBMCs produced CD4+ and CD8+ T cells. The specimen was CD4+ T cells sorted from blood, collected at roughly week 49, from a patient treated with tofacitinib. The sequence was obtained from a human donor with alopecia areata. J is TRBJ2-7 and V is TRBV14; the D is unclear. The CDR3 is CASSKSHEQYF. The CDR3 region has the DNA TGTGCCAGCAGCAAGTCCCACGAGCAGTACTTC.